These 8 T cell receptor beta chains came from one sample sequenced in a study of regulatory dendritic cells for organ transplantation. Allogeneic regulatory or mature dendritic cells were co-cultured for approximately 5 days with CFSE-labeled sorted T cells at 1:10. TCRdb keeps only in-frame clones here, not all; method: immunoSEQ multiplex PCR. Of over 10,000 clones in the sample, roughly 86% were seen once. Antigens for these TCRs are unknown. Specimen: naive CD8+ T cells from blood cultured with regulatory dendritic cells. The subset here: CD45RA+ naive T cells. Receptor source: a human donor in good health.

This clone has just one count. The chain is built from TRBV2 and TRBJ1-2, with TRBD1 matching 7 bases. V shed 4 bases, J shed 2 bases, and the junction held 7 bases outside the gene matches. The CDR3 spans 15 residues. Germline CDR1 is SNHLY and CDR2 is FYNNEI. The CDR3 loop is CASSGYRGTNYGYTF. CDR3 nucleotide sequence: TGTGCCAGCAGTGGGTACAGGGGAACCAACTATGGCTACACCTTC. The variable domain in full, completed from reference TRBV2 and TRBJ1-2, reads EPEVTQTPSHQVTQMGQEVILRCVPISNHLYFYWYRQILGQKVEFLVSFYNNEISEKSEIFDDQFSVERPDGSNFTLKIRSTKLEDSAMYFCASSGYRGTNYGYTFGSGTRLTVV.

The CDR3 is CASSFIGHEVQETQYF. In nucleotides, the CDR3 is TGTGCCAGCAGTTTTATCGGACACGAGGTCCAAGAGACCCAGTACTTC. The chain employs TRBV28 and TRBJ2-5; perhaps TRBD1 as D (5 bases). Trimming pared 3 bases from V and 1 base from J, leaving 15 bases between. The CDR3 is 16 amino acids. Germline assignment: CDR1 MDHEN and CDR2 SYDVKM. Variable domain in full (rest from reference TRBV28 and TRBJ2-5): DVKVTQSSRYLVKRTGEKVFLECVQDMDHENMFWYRQDPGLGLRLIYFSYDVKMKEKGDIPEGYSVSREKKERFSLILESASTNQTSMYLCASSFIGHEVQETQYFGPGTRLLVL.

V usage is TRBV5-4 and J usage is TRBJ2-7; tentatively, D is TRBD2 (6 bases). CDR3 length: 13 residues. Trimming pared 7 bases from V and 2 bases from J, leaving 13 bases between. CDR1 SGHNT and CDR2 YYREEE come from the germline V gene (reference sequence). This CDR3 is CASAEGLTYEQYF. The CDR3 DNA is TGTGCCAGCGCAGAAGGACTAACCTACGAGCAGTACTTC.

The count of this clone is one. J is TRBJ2-7 and V is TRBV5-4; 10 bases match TRBD1. The CDR3 covers 16 residues. The trim removed 3 bases at V and 1 base at J, leaving 7 bases unmatched. The V gene's germline CDR1 is SGHNT and CDR2 YYREEE (reference sequence). CDR3 in DNA: TGTGCCAGCAGCTCGGCCGGGACAGGGGTATCCTACGAGCAGTACTTC. Translated, it gives CASSSAGTGVSYEQYF. Variable domain in full (rest from reference TRBV5-4 and TRBJ2-7): ETGVTQSPTHLIKTRGQQVTLRCSSQSGHNTVSWYQQALGQGPQFIFQYYREEENGRGNFPPRFSGLQFPNYSSELNVNALELDDSALYLCASSSAGTGVSYEQYFGPGTRLTVT.

This sequence joins TRBV10-3 and TRBJ2-7; 8 bases agree with TRBD2. Germline trimming cut 3 bases from V and 5 bases from J; bases unmatched to any gene: 12. The CDR3 length is 16 residues. The germline V gene has CDR1 ENHRY and CDR2 SYGVKD. The CDR3 DNA sequence: TGTGCCATCAGTGAAGACCTAGCGGGCCCTCCGGACGAGCAGTACTTC. This encodes CAISEDLAGPPDEQYF.

The chain uses TRBV7-9 and TRBJ2-1; D not resolved. V dropped 5 bases and J dropped 0 bases, with 5 bases sitting between them. Germline CDR1 reads SEHNR; CDR2 reads FQNEAQ (reference sequence). This CDR3 region has 13 residues. CDR3 in DNA: TGTGCCAGCAGCAAGGTCTCCTACAATGAGCAGTTCTTC. This codes for CASSKVSYNEQFF.

The chain has TRBV7-9 and TRBJ2-2; D remains unclear. Trimming took 4 bases from V and 3 from J, leaving 9 bases between them. The CDR3 is made up of 14 amino acids. Germline CDR1 reads SEHNR; CDR2 reads FQNEAQ (reference sequence). CDR3 DNA: TGTGCCAGCAGCTCCCCCTTTTACACCGGGGAGCTGTTTTTT. Its protein is CASSSPFYTGELFF.

The gene calls are TRBV5-6 and TRBJ2-5; perhaps TRBD2 as D (7 bases). V was cut by 6 bases and J by 4 bases, with 13 bases left in between. Germline CDR1 is SGHDT and CDR2 is YYEEEE. The CDR3 has 13 residues. CDR3 sequence: CASTPGGGETQYF. The DNA of the CDR3 is TGTGCCAGCACCCCGGGGGGCGGAGAGACCCAGTACTTC.